This TCR beta chain emerged from a study of blood T cell repertoires in COVID-19. Background on the study: The United States, Italy and Spain supplied acute and convalescent COVID-19 samples. PBMCs, B-cell-depleted T cells, or T cells were the source of the cDNA or gDNA that made up the material.

Original processing notes: It was from reference gene primer amplification that nucleated cell counts were estimated. Assay: immunoSEQ multiplex PCR; the TCRdb copy retains only in-frame clones and omits some. V and J calls and clone size come straight from that table; D and trimming were deduced from the DNA. The table records 450,000 to 500,000 clones, more than 85% of them present only once. The study drew participants aged about 18 to 95 years from 20 to 30 US areas. Sequencing used PBMCs or T cells enriched from blood (not recorded which). The origin of this receptor is a woman in her sixties who had recovered from COVID-19.

The CDR3 region is CARSPGIQGPQFLNNEQFF. The CDR3 DNA reads as TGTGCCAGAAGCCCTGGAATTCAGGGTCCCCAGTTTTTAAACAATGAGCAGTTCTTC. This chain connects TRBV7-5 to TRBJ2-1; the table's D call TRBD1 went unverified against the DNA. TRBV7-5 is deemed a pseudogene. This CDR3 has 19 amino acids.